A selection of T cell receptor beta chains follows, all from one sample in a study of cytomegalovirus exposure and HLA in healthy donors. Sequencing was performed with immunoSEQ multiplex PCR; in TCRdb, only in-frame clones are kept and a portion is missing. The sample contains about 160,000 clones, 82% of which appear only once. The sequenced sample was PBMCs. These receptors were taken from a girl aged 5 to 17 in good health and CMV-seropositive. Each CDR3 is given with its conserved first and last residue. D genes are given only for firm matches.

d_call: NA; v_call: TRBV4-3; cdr3_aa: CASSQRAKNIQYF
d_call: NA; v_call: TRBV6-5; cdr3_aa: CASRHRAMRPYEQYF
d_call: NA; v_call: TRBV6-5; cdr3_aa: CASSRDKLLSGQYF
d_call: NA; v_call: TRBV28; cdr3_aa: CASSGRSRERGNTEAFF
d_call: TRBD1; v_call: TRBV6-1; cdr3_aa: CASSVSTGGRTDTQYF
d_call: NA; v_call: TRBV6-5; cdr3_aa: CASLTRGANYGYTF
d_call: TRBD1; v_call: TRBV28; cdr3_aa: CASSAQTRDRGSHYGYTF
d_call: NA; v_call: TRBV6-5; cdr3_aa: CASSSRQKQFF
d_call: NA; v_call: TRBV28; cdr3_aa: CASSLWGGPYGYTF
d_call: TRBD1; v_call: TRBV30; cdr3_aa: CAWSGLGTATNEKLFF
d_call: TRBD2; v_call: TRBV28; cdr3_aa: CASSFLAGGGEQFF
d_call: TRBD1; v_call: TRBV11-2; cdr3_aa: CASSPRQGARERGTEAFF
d_call: TRBD2; v_call: TRBV11-2; cdr3_aa: CASSLGPGGRETGSMFF
d_call: TRBD2; v_call: TRBV7-8; cdr3_aa: CASSLVGLVPNEQFF
d_call: NA; v_call: TRBV5-4; cdr3_aa: CASSLGETGNQETQYF
d_call: NA; v_call: TRBV5-1; cdr3_aa: CASSFVGSPGETQYF
d_call: NA; v_call: TRBV19; cdr3_aa: CASSIGRGTSYEQYF
d_call: NA; v_call: TRBV11-2; cdr3_aa: CASSLGHGTSLTMNTEAFF
d_call: TRBD2; v_call: TRBV7-9; cdr3_aa: CASSPSDAGVGPNEQFF
d_call: TRBD1; v_call: TRBV11-2; cdr3_aa: CASSLITRQGIMNTEAFF
d_call: TRBD1; v_call: TRBV5-8; cdr3_aa: CASSLEGTGGEKLFF
d_call: NA; v_call: TRBV11-2; cdr3_aa: CASSLGGRGPNTEAFF
d_call: TRBD1; v_call: TRBV9; cdr3_aa: CASSPWHRGFYDEQFF
d_call: TRBD1; v_call: TRBV28; cdr3_aa: CASSSDRDGIFYEQYF
d_call: TRBD1; v_call: TRBV2; cdr3_aa: CASSGRRLGQGGEKLFF
d_call: TRBD2; v_call: TRBV4-3; cdr3_aa: CASSQDRAGGTDTQYF
d_call: NA; v_call: TRBV7-2; cdr3_aa: CASSFLGPGGEQFF
d_call: NA; v_call: TRBV5-1; cdr3_aa: CASSPDSAYNYGYTF
d_call: NA; v_call: TRBV10-3; cdr3_aa: CAISDRGLNSYNEQFF
d_call: NA; v_call: TRBV30; cdr3_aa: CAWSVPTGRSSTEAFF
d_call: NA; v_call: TRBV28; cdr3_aa: CAVNDQPQHF
d_call: TRBD2; v_call: TRBV6-5; cdr3_aa: CASSYRTASGPYEQYF
d_call: TRBD1; v_call: TRBV27; cdr3_aa: CASTPLGTGGWGTEAFF
d_call: TRBD2; v_call: TRBV5-6; cdr3_aa: CASSIPGTRHAEQYF
d_call: NA; v_call: TRBV18; cdr3_aa: CASSRDGGREQYF
d_call: TRBD1; v_call: TRBV7-9; cdr3_aa: CASSARGQPQHF
d_call: NA; v_call: TRBV5-4; cdr3_aa: CASSFRETFEQYF
d_call: NA; v_call: TRBV7-6; cdr3_aa: CASSDTRRGAYEQYF
d_call: NA; v_call: TRBV5-5; cdr3_aa: CASSLAGSFYNEQFF
d_call: NA; v_call: TRBV2; cdr3_aa: CASSGQDRYNEKLFF
d_call: TRBD1; v_call: TRBV5-1; cdr3_aa: CASSVTGANTEAFF
d_call: TRBD2; v_call: TRBV5-1; cdr3_aa: CASSLGGTSGFTDTQYF
d_call: NA; v_call: TRBV25-1; cdr3_aa: CASSGPTGTLVGYTF
d_call: NA; v_call: TRBV27; cdr3_aa: CASSFRPGEGTEAFF
d_call: NA; v_call: TRBV7-2; cdr3_aa: CASSLSGATDTQYF
d_call: TRBD1; v_call: TRBV7-9; cdr3_aa: CASSRQGAGYQETQYF
d_call: NA; v_call: TRBV5-1; cdr3_aa: CASSLSGTRSYEQYF
d_call: NA; v_call: TRBV10-3; cdr3_aa: CAIRSQGGRTEAFF
d_call: TRBD2; v_call: TRBV7-9; cdr3_aa: CASRTRTSGRGDVYNEQFF